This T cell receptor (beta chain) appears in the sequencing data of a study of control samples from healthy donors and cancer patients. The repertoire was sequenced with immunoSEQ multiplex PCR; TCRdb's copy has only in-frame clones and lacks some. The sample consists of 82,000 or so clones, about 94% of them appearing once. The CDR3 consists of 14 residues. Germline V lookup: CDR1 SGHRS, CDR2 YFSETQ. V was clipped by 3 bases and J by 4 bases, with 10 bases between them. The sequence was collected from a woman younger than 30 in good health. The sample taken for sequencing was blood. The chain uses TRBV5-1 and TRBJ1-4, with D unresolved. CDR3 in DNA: TGCGCCAGCAGCTCTAGCGGGGATAATGAAAAACTGTTTTTT. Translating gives CASSSSGDNEKLFF.